The 6 T cell receptor beta chains reported below all come from one sample, sequenced in a study of graft-versus-host responses after intestinal transplantation. Profiled with immunoSEQ multiplex PCR; TCRdb holds only in-frame clones, not every one. This repertoire shows 110,000 to 150,000 clones, 80% to 95% found once; its top ten account for around 0.19%. These receptors have no identified antigens. The sample was unstimulated CD4+ T cells sorted from spleen or lymph node cells, taken before intestinal transplant. These receptors all stem from a human donor who received an intestinal transplant.

The genes are TRBV19 and TRBJ2-2; unclear D gene. The V gene lost 2 bases and the J gene lost 9 bases, with 7 bases spanning the gap. CDR3 length: 12 amino acids. Per germline, CDR1 LNHDA and CDR2 SQIVND (reference sequence). The DNA for the CDR3 is TGTGCCAGTAGTATAAACCGAAGGGAGCTGTTTTTT. This translates into CASSINRRELFF.

The chain combines TRBV28 with TRBJ2-1; TRBD2 matches 13 bases. CDR1 and CDR2 (germline): MDHEN, SYDVKM. The CDR3 is 19 residues long. J was trimmed by 0 bases and V by 5 bases; bases with no gene match: 10. The CDR3 nucleotides read TGTGCCAGCAGTAGGACTAGCGGGAGCCCCCGTTCCTCCTACAATGAGCAGTTCTTC. Amino acids: CASSRTSGSPRSSYNEQFF. The whole variable domain, remainder taken from reference TRBV28 and TRBJ2-1, is DVKVTQSSRYLVKRTGEKVFLECVQDMDHENMFWYRQDPGLGLRLIYFSYDVKMKEKGDIPEGYSVSREKKERFSLILESASTNQTSMYLCASSRTSGSPRSSYNEQFFGPGTRLTVL.

This CDR3 is CASSLGNYEQYF. The CDR3 bases are TGTGCCAGCAGTCTGGGAAACTACGAGCAGTACTTC. The V and J genes are TRBV28 and TRBJ2-7; D gene unclear. Germline V CDR1 and CDR2: MDHEN, SYDVKM. The CDR3 extends over 12 amino acids. Trimming shortened V by 5 bases and J by 3 bases, and 8 bases separated the two germline ends.

This clone occurred once. V usage is TRBV18 and J usage is TRBJ2-1; no firm D call. V lost 6 bases, J lost 3 bases, and 9 bases lay in between. The CDR3 has 13 residues. Germline V CDR1 and CDR2: KGHSH, LQKENI. CDR3 sequence reads: CASSPGSYNEQFF. The DNA of the CDR3 is TGTGCCAGCTCCCCTGGAAGCTACAATGAGCAGTTCTTC.

This rearrangement joins TRBV18 to TRBJ2-7; 7 bases map to TRBD1. Per germline, CDR1 KGHSH and CDR2 LQKENI. CDR3 length equals 13 residues. The junction had 5 bases not matched to a gene; V was cut back by 4 bases and J by 5 bases. The CDR3 loop is CASSRDSRNEQYF. The CDR3 region has the DNA TGTGCCAGCTCACGGGACAGCCGGAACGAGCAGTACTTC.

This rearrangement joins TRBV4-1 to TRBJ2-1, with D perhaps matching TRBD2 (6 bases). V was trimmed by 1 base and J by 0 bases, leaving 7 bases between them. This CDR3 comprises 15 residues. Germline lookup yields CDR1 MGHRA and CDR2 YSYEKL. This chain's CDR3 is CASSQVGSSYNEQFF. The DNA of the CDR3 is TGCGCCAGCAGCCAAGTCGGGAGCTCCTACAATGAGCAGTTCTTC.